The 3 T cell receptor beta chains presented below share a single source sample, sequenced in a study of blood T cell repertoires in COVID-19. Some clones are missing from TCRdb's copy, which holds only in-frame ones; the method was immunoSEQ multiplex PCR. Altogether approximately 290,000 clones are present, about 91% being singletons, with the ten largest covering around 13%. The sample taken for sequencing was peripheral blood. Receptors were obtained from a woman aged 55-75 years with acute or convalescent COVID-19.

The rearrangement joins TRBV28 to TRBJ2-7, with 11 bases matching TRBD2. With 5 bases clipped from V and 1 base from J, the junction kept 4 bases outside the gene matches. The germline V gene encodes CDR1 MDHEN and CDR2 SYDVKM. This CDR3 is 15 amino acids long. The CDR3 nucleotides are TGTGCCAGCAGTCTTCTAGCGGGAGGTTCCTACGAGCAGTACTTC. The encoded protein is CASSLLAGGSYEQYF. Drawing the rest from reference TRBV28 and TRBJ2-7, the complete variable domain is DVKVTQSSRYLVKRTGEKVFLECVQDMDHENMFWYRQDPGLGLRLIYFSYDVKMKEKGDIPEGYSVSREKKERFSLILESASTNQTSMYLCASSLLAGGSYEQYFGPGTRLTVT.

CDR3 amino acids: CASSLEGLAGRNEQFF. The CDR3 coding sequence is TGTGCCAGCAGCTTAGAGGGACTAGCGGGGAGGAATGAGCAGTTCTTC. This chain links TRBV7-9 with TRBJ2-1, with 13 bases matching TRBD2. CDR1 is SEHNR, CDR2 FQNEAQ, per germline (reference sequence). The CDR3 covers 16 residues. Trimming removed 1 base from V and 7 bases from J; junction bases left unmatched: 4.

The CDR3 loop is CASSTQLNGQAYGYTF. The CDR3 coding sequence is TGTGCCAGCAGCACCCAATTGAACGGACAGGCCTATGGCTACACCTTC. The genes are TRBV21-1 and TRBJ1-2; TRBD1 reflects the table's D call only, with no check against the DNA. TRBV21-1 is classified as a pseudogene. The CDR3 sequence is 16 residues long.